Reported below is one TCR beta chain. Its antigen is not known. The data derive from a study of response to subunit inactivated influenza vaccine. The CDR3 contains 15 residues. Germline V gene lookup returns CDR1 LGHNA and CDR2 YSLEER. Trimming took 0 bases from V and 4 from J, leaving 10 bases between them. TCRdb fed the RT-PCR reads into MiXCR, producing one record per CDR3 protein. The data contain 800,000 or so distinct CDR3 sequences, about 20% of them seen just once; the ten biggest clones take up roughly 10%. Study results and caveats: That few new T cells are recruited by each seasonal influenza vaccination was the authors' suggestion.

The chain has TRBV4-3 and TRBJ1-5; no clear D. The clonotype was recovered from a man aged 50 to 60 who received an inactivated influenza vaccine. Sequencing was performed on PBMCs from blood, taken roughly 5 days after vaccination. CDR3 protein: CASSQDLAANQPQHF. In DNA, the CDR3 is TGCGCCAGCAGCCAAGATTTGGCAGCGAATCAGCCCCAGCATTTT.